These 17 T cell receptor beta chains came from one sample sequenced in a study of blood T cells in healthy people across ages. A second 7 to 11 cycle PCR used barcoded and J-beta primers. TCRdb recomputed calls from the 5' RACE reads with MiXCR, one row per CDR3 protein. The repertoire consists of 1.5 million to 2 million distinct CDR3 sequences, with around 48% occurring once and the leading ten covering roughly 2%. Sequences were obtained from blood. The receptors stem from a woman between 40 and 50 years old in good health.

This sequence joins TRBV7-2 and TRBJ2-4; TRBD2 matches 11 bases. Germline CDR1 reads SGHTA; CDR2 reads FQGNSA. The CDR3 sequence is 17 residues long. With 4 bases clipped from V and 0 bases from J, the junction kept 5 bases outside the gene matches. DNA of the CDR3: TGTGCCAGCAGCTATAGCGGGGGGGCCGGAGCCAAAAACATTCAGTACTTC. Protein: CASSYSGGAGAKNIQYF.

Written as DNA, the CDR3 is TGTGCCAGCAGCTTATATGAGGGTGACGAGCGGTATGGCTACACCTTC. Protein sequence: CASSLYEGDERYGYTF. The chain couples TRBV7-9 to TRBJ1-2, with D unresolved. V shed 2 bases and J shed 5 bases, with 18 bases lying between them. CDR1 and CDR2 (germline): SEHNR, FQNEAQ (reference sequence). The CDR3 extends over 16 amino acids.

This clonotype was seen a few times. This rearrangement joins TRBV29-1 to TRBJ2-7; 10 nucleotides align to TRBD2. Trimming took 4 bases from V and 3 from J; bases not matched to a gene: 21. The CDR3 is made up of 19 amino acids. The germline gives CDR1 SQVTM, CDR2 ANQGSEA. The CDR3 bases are TGCAGCGTTGTATTTAGCGGGGGGCTTAATGTCCTCCCTAACTACGAGCAGTACTTC. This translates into CSVVFSGGLNVLPNYEQYF.

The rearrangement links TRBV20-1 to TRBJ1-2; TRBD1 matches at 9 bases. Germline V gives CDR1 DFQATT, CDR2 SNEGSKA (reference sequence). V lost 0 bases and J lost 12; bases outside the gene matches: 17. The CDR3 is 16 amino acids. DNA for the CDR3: TGCAGTGCTAGAGACGAAACTCCCGGGACAGGGAATCCCCACACCTTC. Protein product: CSARDETPGTGNPHTF.

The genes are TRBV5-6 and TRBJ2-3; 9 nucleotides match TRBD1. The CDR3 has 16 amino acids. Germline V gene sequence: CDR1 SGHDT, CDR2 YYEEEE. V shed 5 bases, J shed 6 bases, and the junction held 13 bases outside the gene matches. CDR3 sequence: CASSWRDREVGDTQYF. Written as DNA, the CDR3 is TGTGCCAGCAGTTGGAGGGACAGGGAAGTCGGTGATACGCAGTATTTT.

CDR3 DNA sequence: TGCAGTGCTAGAGATCCTAGCGGGGGGGCCTTAGGCAATGAGCAGTTCTTC. This sequence encodes CSARDPSGGALGNEQFF. The rearrangement joins TRBV20-1 to TRBJ2-1, with 12 bases that match TRBD2. The CDR3 has 17 residues. V lost 0 bases to trimming and J lost 6 bases; unmatched junction nucleotides: 9. Per germline, CDR1 DFQATT and CDR2 SNEGSKA (reference sequence).

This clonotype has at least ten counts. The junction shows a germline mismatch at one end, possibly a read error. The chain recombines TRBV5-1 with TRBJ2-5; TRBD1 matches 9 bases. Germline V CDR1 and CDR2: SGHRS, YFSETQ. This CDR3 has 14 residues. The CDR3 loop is CASSLGQGLETQYF. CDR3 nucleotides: TGTGCCAGCAGCCTCGGACAGGGGCTGGAGACCCAGTACTTC.

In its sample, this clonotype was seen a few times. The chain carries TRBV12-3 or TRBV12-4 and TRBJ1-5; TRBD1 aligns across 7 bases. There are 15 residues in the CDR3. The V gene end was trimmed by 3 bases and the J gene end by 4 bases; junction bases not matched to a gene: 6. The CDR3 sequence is CASSLSAGGNQPQHF. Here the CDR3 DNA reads TGTGCCAGCAGTTTGAGCGCAGGGGGTAATCAGCCCCAGCATTTT.

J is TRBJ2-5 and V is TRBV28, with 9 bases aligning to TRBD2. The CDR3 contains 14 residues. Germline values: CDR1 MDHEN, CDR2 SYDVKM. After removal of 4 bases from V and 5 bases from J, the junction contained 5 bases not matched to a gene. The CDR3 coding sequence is TGTGCCAGCAGTTCGGCGGGGGGGGATGAGACCCAGTACTTC. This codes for CASSSAGGDETQYF.

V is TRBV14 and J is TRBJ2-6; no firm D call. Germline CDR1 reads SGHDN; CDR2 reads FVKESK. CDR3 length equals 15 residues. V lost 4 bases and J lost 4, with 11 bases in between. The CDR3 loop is CASSRVMTGANVLTF. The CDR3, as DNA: TGTGCCAGCAGCCGGGTAATGACCGGGGCCAACGTCCTGACTTTC.

CDR3: CASSLGWGADEKLFF. DNA of the CDR3: TGCGCCAGCAGCTTGGGGTGGGGAGCCGATGAAAAACTGTTTTTT. The genes are TRBV5-1 and TRBJ1-4, with D uncertain. V lost 0 bases and J lost 6, with 12 bases in between. The CDR3 has 15 amino acids. The germline V gene has CDR1 SGHRS and CDR2 YFSETQ.

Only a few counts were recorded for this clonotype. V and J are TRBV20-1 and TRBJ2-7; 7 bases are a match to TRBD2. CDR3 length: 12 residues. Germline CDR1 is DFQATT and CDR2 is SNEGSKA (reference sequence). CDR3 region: CRGGTADNEQYF. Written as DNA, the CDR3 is TGCAGGGGAGGGACGGCGGACAACGAGCAGTACTTC.

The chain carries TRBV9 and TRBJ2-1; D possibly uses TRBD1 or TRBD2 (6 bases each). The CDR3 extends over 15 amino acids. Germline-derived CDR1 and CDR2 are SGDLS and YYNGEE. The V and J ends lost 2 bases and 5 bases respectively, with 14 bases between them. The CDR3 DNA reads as TGTGCCAGCAGCGTTCGGGGGCGGAGGGACAATGAGCAGTTCTTC. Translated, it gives CASSVRGRRDNEQFF.

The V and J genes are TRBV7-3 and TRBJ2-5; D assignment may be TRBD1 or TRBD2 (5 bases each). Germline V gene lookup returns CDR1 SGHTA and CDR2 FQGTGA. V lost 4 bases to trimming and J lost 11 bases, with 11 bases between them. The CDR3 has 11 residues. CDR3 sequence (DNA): TGTGCCAGCAGCTGGGGCTGGGAGCAGTACTTC. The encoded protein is CASSWGWEQYF.

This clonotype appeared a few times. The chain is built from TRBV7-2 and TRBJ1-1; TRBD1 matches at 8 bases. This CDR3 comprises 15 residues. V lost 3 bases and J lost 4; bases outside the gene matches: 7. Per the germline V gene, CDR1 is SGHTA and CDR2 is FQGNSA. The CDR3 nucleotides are TGTGCCAGCAGCTTGGGGGGGACAGGCACCACTGAAGCTTTCTTT. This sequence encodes CASSLGGTGTTEAFF.

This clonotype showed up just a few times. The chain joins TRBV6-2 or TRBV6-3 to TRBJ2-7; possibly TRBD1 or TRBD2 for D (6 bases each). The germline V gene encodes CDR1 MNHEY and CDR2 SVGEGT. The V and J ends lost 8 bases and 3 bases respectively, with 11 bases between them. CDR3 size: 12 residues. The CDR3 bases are TGTGCCAGCTCGGGGGCGAACTACGAGCAGTACTTC. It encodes CASSGANYEQYF.

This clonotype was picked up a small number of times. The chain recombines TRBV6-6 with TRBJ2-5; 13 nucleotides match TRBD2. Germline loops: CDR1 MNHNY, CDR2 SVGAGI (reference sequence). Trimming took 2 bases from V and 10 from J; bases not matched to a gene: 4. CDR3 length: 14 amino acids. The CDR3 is CASSYDRLAGGQYF. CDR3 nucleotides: TGTGCCAGCAGTTACGACCGACTAGCGGGGGGCCAGTACTTC.